A single TCR beta chain is shown here with its context. The authors' processing: From reference gene primer amplification, estimates of nucleated cell counts were derived. TCRdb keeps only in-frame clones here, not all; method: immunoSEQ multiplex PCR. V and J calls and clone size are as listed in that table; D and trimming were resolved from the DNA. There are about 220,000 clones in the sample; approximately 80% occur only once, and about 13% lies in the top ten. The CDR3 covers 16 residues. In germline, CDR1 is SGHDN, CDR2 FVKESK. V trimming: 4 bases; J trimming: 9 bases; junction bases outside the gene matches: 11. The data are from a study of blood T cell repertoires in COVID-19.

The receptor was isolated from a human donor in a cohort sampled during active COVID-19. Source material: peripheral blood. The rearrangement links TRBV14 to TRBJ1-6, with 8 bases that match TRBD1. In DNA form, the CDR3 reads TGTGCCAGCAGCCTCAGGGGACAGGTCGGGGGTTCACCCCTCCACTTT. Protein product: CASSLRGQVGGSPLHF.